The table lists the clone carrying this TCR beta chain with many counts. The target antigen is unknown. Time point noted: sample taken at primary tumor resection. Frozen PBMC, nontumor lung or tumor provided whole RNA, which was sequenced unsorted. Samples came from 60 to 75 TRACERx patients with untreated early-stage lung cancer. The data stem from a study of spatial heterogeneity in lung cancer. Background on the study: Detection of beta-chain sequences consistently exceeded that of alpha-chain sequences. An average of more than ten raw reads was observed per unique TCR and UMI combination.

Notes on the study in general: Tumor TCRs that were ubiquitous and expanded showed up in blood more at resection than follow-up.

One entry per CDR3 protein results from TCRdb running MiXCR on the 5' RACE reads. The sample consists of about 23,000 distinct CDR3 sequences, roughly 4.8% of them appearing once. The TCR was taken from a male donor with early-stage non-small cell lung cancer. The input for sequencing was PBMCs, taken at surgery.

The CDR3 DNA reads TGTGCCAGTACATACCTTAACAGGGGGGGCACAGATACGCAGTATTTT. It codes for CASTYLNRGGTDTQYF. The chain is built from TRBV2 and TRBJ2-3, with 8 bases fitting TRBD1. Germline V lookup: CDR1 SNHLY, CDR2 FYNNEI. After removal of 9 bases from V and 1 base from J, the junction contained 12 bases not matched to a gene. The CDR3 totals 16 residues. The variable domain in full, with the rest retrieved from reference TRBV2 and TRBJ2-3, is EPEVTQTPSHQVTQMGQEVILRCVPISNHLYFYWYRQILGQKVEFLVSFYNNEISEKSEIFDDQFSVERPDGSNFTLKIRSTKLEDSAMYFCASTYLNRGGTDTQYFGPGTRLTVL.